Detailed here is one T cell receptor beta chain. CDR1 and CDR2 from the germline V gene are SGHRS and YFSETQ. CDR3 length equals 15 residues. Trimming took 4 bases from V and 1 from J, leaving 11 bases between them. TCRdb reanalysed the RT-PCR reads using MiXCR and keeps one entry per CDR3 protein. Of about 700,000 distinct CDR3 sequences in the sample, approximately 15% were seen once. The J gene is TRBJ2-2, the V gene TRBV5-1; tentative D call: TRBD2 (5 bases). This TCR was recovered from a female donor in good health, serving as a healthy control. The specimen was memory CD4+ T cells from blood. CDR3 nucleotide sequence: TGCGCCAGCAGCCTGATGGGGAGGAACACCGGGGAGCTGTTTTTT. As protein: CASSLMGRNTGELFF.